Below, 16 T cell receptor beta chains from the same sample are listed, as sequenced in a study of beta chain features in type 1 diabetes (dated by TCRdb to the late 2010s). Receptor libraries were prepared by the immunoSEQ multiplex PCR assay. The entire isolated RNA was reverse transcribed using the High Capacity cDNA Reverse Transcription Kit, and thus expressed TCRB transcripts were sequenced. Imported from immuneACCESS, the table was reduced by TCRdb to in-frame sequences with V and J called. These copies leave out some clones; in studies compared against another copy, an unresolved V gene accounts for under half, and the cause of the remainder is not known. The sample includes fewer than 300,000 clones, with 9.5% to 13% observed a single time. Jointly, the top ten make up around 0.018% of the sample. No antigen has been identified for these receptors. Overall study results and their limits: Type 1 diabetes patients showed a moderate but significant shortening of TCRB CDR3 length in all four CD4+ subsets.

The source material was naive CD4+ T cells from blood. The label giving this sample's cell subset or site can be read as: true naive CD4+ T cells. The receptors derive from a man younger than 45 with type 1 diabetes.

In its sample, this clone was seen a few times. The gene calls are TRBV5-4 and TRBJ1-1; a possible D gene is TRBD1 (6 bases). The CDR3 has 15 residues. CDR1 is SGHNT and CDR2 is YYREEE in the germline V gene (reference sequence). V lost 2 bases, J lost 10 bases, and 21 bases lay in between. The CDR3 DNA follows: TGTGCCAGCAGCTTCTACAGAGCCCAGGGGTATGGAGCTTTCTTT. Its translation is CASSFYRAQGYGAFF.

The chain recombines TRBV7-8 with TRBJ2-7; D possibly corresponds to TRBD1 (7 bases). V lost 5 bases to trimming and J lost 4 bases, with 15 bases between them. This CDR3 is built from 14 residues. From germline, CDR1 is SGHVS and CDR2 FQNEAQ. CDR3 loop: CASSTPTGRYEQYF. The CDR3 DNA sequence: TGTGCCAGCAGCACCCCGACAGGGAGGTACGAGCAGTACTTC.

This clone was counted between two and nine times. The CDR3 loop is CASSGSGTSMGTQYF. In DNA form, the CDR3 reads TGTGCCAGCAGCGGTTCCGGGACTTCCATGGGTACGCAGTATTTT. The rearrangement joins TRBV9 to TRBJ2-3; D possibly corresponds to TRBD2 (6 bases). The V gene lost 3 bases and the J gene lost 8 bases, with 19 bases spanning the gap. CDR3 length: 15 amino acids. Germline V gene sequence: CDR1 SGDLS, CDR2 YYNGEE.

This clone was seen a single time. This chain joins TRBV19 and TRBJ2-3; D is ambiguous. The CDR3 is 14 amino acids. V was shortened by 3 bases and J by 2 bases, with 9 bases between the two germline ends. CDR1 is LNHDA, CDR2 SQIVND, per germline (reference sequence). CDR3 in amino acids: CASSMRLPTDTQYF. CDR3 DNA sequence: TGTGCCAGTAGTATGCGGCTTCCCACAGATACGCAGTATTTT.

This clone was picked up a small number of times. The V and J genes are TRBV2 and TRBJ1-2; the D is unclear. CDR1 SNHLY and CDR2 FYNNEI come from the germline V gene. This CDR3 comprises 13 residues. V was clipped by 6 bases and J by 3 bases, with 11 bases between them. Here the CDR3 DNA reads TGTGCCAGCAGGGGGAGATACTACTATGGCTACACCTTC. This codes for CASRGRYYYGYTF.

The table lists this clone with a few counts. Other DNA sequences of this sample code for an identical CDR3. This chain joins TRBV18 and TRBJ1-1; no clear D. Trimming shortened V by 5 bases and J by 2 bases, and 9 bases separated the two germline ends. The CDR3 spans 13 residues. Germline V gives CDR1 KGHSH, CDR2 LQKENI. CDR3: CASSSDSNTEAFF. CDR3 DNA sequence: TGTGCCAGCTCATCGGACTCCAACACTGAAGCTTTCTTT.

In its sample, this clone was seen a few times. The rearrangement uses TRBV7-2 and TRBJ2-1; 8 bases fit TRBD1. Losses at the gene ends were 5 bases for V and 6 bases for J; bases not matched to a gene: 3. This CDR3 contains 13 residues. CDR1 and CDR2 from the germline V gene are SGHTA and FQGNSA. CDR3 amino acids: CASSRQGFNEQFF. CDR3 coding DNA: TGTGCCAGCAGCAGACAGGGGTTCAATGAGCAGTTCTTC. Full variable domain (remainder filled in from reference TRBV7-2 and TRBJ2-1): GAGVSQSPSNKVTEKGKDVELRCDPISGHTALYWYRQSLGQGLEFLIYFQGNSAPDKSGLPSDRFSAERTGGSVSTLTIQRTQQEDSAVYLCASSRQGFNEQFFGPGTRLTVL.

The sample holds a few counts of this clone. The DNA of the CDR3 is TGTGCCACTGAGGACATGAGCTCCTACGAGCAGTACTTC. Translating gives CATEDMSSYEQYF. The chain carries TRBV6-6 and TRBJ2-7; tentative D call: TRBD1 (5 bases). Germline V gene lookup returns CDR1 MNHNY and CDR2 SVGAGI (reference sequence). V lost 10 bases to trimming and J lost 0 bases, with 13 bases between them. This CDR3 has 13 residues.

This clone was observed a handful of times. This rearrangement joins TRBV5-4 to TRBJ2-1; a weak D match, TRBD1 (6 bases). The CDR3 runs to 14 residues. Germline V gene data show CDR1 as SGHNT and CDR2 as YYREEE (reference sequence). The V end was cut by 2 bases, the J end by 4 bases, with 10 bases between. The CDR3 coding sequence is TGTGCCAGCAGCTTAGGACAGTCATACAATGAGCAGTTCTTC. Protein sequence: CASSLGQSYNEQFF.

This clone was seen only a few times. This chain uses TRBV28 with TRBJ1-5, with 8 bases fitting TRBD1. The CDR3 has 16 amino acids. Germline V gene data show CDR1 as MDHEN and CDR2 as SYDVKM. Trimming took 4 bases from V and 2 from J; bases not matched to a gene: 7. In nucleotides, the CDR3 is TGTGCCAGCAGTTCCGAAGACAGGGGCGGCAATCAGCCCCAGCATTTT. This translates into CASSSEDRGGNQPQHF. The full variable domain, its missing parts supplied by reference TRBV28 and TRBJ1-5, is DVKVTQSSRYLVKRTGEKVFLECVQDMDHENMFWYRQDPGLGLRLIYFSYDVKMKEKGDIPEGYSVSREKKERFSLILESASTNQTSMYLCASSSEDRGGNQPQHFGDGTRLSIL.

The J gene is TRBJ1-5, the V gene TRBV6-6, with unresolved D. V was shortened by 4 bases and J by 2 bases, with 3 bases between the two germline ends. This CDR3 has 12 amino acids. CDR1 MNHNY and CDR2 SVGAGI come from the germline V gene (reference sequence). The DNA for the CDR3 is TGTGCCAGCAGTTCCGGCAATCAGCCCCAGCATTTT. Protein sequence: CASSSGNQPQHF.

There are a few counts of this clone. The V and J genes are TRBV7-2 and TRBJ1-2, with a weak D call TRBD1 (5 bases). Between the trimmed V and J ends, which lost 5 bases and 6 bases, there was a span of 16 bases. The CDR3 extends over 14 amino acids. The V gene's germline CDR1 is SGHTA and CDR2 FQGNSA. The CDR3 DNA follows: TGTGCCAGCAGCCCCACGGCGGGGGGAAATGGCTACACCTTC. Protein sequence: CASSPTAGGNGYTF.

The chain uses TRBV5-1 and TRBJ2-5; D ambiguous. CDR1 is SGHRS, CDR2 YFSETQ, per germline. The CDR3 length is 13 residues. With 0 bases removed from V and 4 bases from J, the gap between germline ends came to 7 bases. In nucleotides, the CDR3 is TGCGCCAGCAGCTTGGCTGAGAGAGAGACCCAGTACTTC. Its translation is CASSLAERETQYF. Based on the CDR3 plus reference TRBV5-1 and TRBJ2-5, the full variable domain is KAGVTQTPRYLIKTRGQQVTLSCSPISGHRSVSWYQQTPGQGLQFLFEYFSETQRNKGNFPGRFSGRQFSNSRSEMNVSTLELGDSALYLCASSLAERETQYFGPGTRLLVL.

CDR3 region: CATKPGGANVLTF. DNA of the CDR3: TGTGCCACCAAGCCGGGTGGGGCCAACGTCCTGACTTTC. The chain carries TRBV6-1 and TRBJ2-6, with D hard to call. CDR1 is MNHNS, CDR2 SASEGT, per germline. V was cut by 10 bases and J by 3 bases, with 10 bases left in between. The length of the CDR3 is 13 residues.

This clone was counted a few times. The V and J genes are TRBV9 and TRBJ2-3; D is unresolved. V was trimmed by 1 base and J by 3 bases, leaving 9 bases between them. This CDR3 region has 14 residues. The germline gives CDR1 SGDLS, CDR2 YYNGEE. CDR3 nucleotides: TGTGCCAGCAGCGTAAACAGTTGGACAGATACGCAGTATTTT. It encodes CASSVNSWTDTQYF.

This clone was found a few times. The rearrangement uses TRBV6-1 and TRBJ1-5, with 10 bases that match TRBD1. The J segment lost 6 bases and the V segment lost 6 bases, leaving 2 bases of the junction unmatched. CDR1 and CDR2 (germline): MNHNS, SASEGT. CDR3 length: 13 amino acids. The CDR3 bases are TGTGCCAGCAGGGGACAGGGGCCTCAGCCCCAGCATTTT. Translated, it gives CASRGQGPQPQHF.